The next 32 T cell receptor beta chains were all read from a single sample in a study of blood T cell repertoires in COVID-19. Measured with immunoSEQ multiplex PCR; TCRdb has only the in-frame clones, and not every one. The sample carries about 190,000 clones, 82% recorded once. The sequencing sample was made of peripheral blood. The receptors originated from a woman in her sixties with COVID-19, enrolled during active disease.

The rearrangement uses TRBV24-1 and TRBJ2-7; tentatively, D is TRBD1 (6 bases). Germline CDR1 and CDR2: KGHDR and SFDVKD. This CDR3 has 16 residues. The V end lost 3 bases, the J end lost 0 bases, and 14 bases lay between the germline ends. CDR3 DNA sequence: TGTGCCACCAGTGATCCCCAGGGGACGAGCTCCTACGAGCAGTACTTC. This sequence encodes CATSDPQGTSSYEQYF.

V gene TRBV7-2 combines with J gene TRBJ1-5, with D tentatively TRBD1 (6 bases). The length of the CDR3 is 14 residues. V shed 1 base and J shed 5 bases, with 9 bases lying between them. Germline assignment: CDR1 SGHTA and CDR2 FQGNSA. CDR3 nucleotides: TGTGCCAGCAGCTTAGGGGCAGGGGATCAGCCCCAGCATTTT. Amino acids: CASSLGAGDQPQHF.

With respect to this clone: This CDR3 is also generated by other DNA sequences in the sample. This chain links TRBV9 with TRBJ1-2; the D gene is possibly TRBD1 (6 bases). The germline gives CDR1 SGDLS, CDR2 YYNGEE. The CDR3 length is 14 residues. The V end lost 0 bases, the J end lost 5 bases, and 11 bases lay between the germline ends. CDR3 sequence: CASSVGGGSYGYTF. The CDR3 DNA sequence: TGTGCCAGCAGCGTAGGAGGGGGATCTTATGGCTACACCTTC.

The chain recombines TRBV7-9 with TRBJ2-3, with 7 bases that match TRBD1. Germline V gives CDR1 SEHNR, CDR2 FQNEAQ (reference sequence). Trimming cost V 5 bases and J 5 bases; bases outside gene matches: 13. CDR3 length equals 16 residues. DNA of the CDR3: TGTGCCAGCAGCGCTAATGACAGGGATAGAGGAGATACGCAGTATTTT. It yields the protein CASSANDRDRGDTQYF.

The rearrangement links TRBV6-2 or TRBV6-3 to TRBJ2-2, with D maybe TRBD1 (5 bases). V gave up 0 bases and J gave up 1 base, with 18 bases separating them. CDR3 size: 19 residues. Per germline, CDR1 MNHEY and CDR2 SVGEGT. The CDR3 nucleotides read TGTGCCAGCAGTTACTCGAGTAAAAGCAAGACAGTGAACACCGGGGAGCTGTTTTTT. It specifies CASSYSSKSKTVNTGELFF.

The rearrangement joins TRBV2 to TRBJ1-4; 7 nucleotides agree with TRBD1. J was trimmed by 8 bases and V by 5 bases; bases with no gene match: 8. Germline V lookup: CDR1 SNHLY, CDR2 FYNNEI. The CDR3 is made up of 14 amino acids. CDR3 in amino acids: CASSPGGSGEKLFF. CDR3 sequence (DNA): TGTGCCAGCAGTCCAGGGGGTTCGGGAGAAAAACTGTTTTTT. The full variable domain, in which reference TRBV2 and TRBJ1-4 provide the parts outside the CDR3, is EPEVTQTPSHQVTQMGQEVILRCVPISNHLYFYWYRQILGQKVEFLVSFYNNEISEKSEIFDDQFSVERPDGSNFTLKIRSTKLEDSAMYFCASSPGGSGEKLFFGSGTQLSVL.

The genes are TRBV11-2 and TRBJ1-5, with D unresolved. The CDR3 length is 14 residues. The V and J ends lost 5 bases and 0 bases respectively, with 8 bases between them. Germline loops: CDR1 SGHAT, CDR2 FQNNGV. CDR3 sequence reads: CASSLGLSNQPQHF. In DNA, the CDR3 is TGTGCCAGCAGCCTCGGACTTAGCAATCAGCCCCAGCATTTT.

The chain couples TRBV5-4 to TRBJ2-3; TRBD2 aligns across 10 bases. V shed 3 bases, J shed 5 bases, and the junction held 6 bases outside the gene matches. This CDR3 contains 15 residues. The germline V gene has CDR1 SGHNT and CDR2 YYREEE (reference sequence). CDR3 nucleotides: TGTGCCAGCAGCTCGGGACTAGCGTTTGAAGATACGCAGTATTTT. Translation gives CASSSGLAFEDTQYF.

The rearrangement uses TRBV5-1 and TRBJ2-3; 8 positions match TRBD2. This CDR3 contains 15 residues. From germline, CDR1 is SGHRS and CDR2 YFSETQ. J gave up 2 bases and V 2 bases, and 4 bases lay outside the gene matches. The CDR3 reads CASSLTGGFTDTQYF. The CDR3, as DNA: TGCGCCAGCAGCTTAACGGGGGGGTTCACAGATACGCAGTATTTT.

CDR3 protein: CASSLGGPGGPSTEAFF. CDR3 coding DNA: TGTGCCAGCAGTTTGGGAGGACCAGGGGGCCCGAGCACTGAAGCTTTCTTT. The V call is TRBV28, the J call TRBJ1-1, with 8 bases aligning to TRBD1. Germline CDR1 reads MDHEN; CDR2 reads SYDVKM. This CDR3 has 17 residues. The V and J ends lost 3 bases and 4 bases, in that order; junction bases with no gene match: 13.

The chain carries TRBV11-2 and TRBJ1-2; tentatively, D is TRBD1 (5 bases). The CDR3 is made up of 13 amino acids. The V gene lost 1 base and the J gene lost 8 bases, with 11 bases spanning the gap. The germline gives CDR1 SGHAT, CDR2 FQNNGV. The CDR3 DNA reads as TGTGCCAGCAGCTTAGGTCAGGGTGTCGGCTACACCTTC. This gives the protein CASSLGQGVGYTF.

The chain uses TRBV3-1 (or the pseudogene TRBV3-2) and TRBJ1-5; D possibly corresponds to TRBD1 (5 bases). This CDR3 has 15 amino acids. Per the germline V gene, CDR1 is LGHDT and CDR2 is YNNKEL (reference sequence). V lost 4 bases, J lost 0 bases, and 10 bases lay in between. The CDR3 DNA follows: TGTGCCAGCAGCCTCCCGACAGATAGCAATCAGCCCCAGCATTTT. As protein: CASSLPTDSNQPQHF.

The chain uses TRBV7-2 and TRBJ2-7; 11 positions match TRBD2. The germline CDR1 and CDR2 sequences are SGHTA and FQGNSA. The trim removed 5 bases at V and 7 bases at J, leaving 7 bases unmatched. This CDR3 has 14 amino acids. The CDR3 DNA sequence: TGTGCCAGCAGCCAAGCTAGCGGGAGGAATGAGCAGTACTTC. Its protein is CASSQASGRNEQYF.

The rearrangement uses TRBV5-6 and TRBJ2-3, with TRBD2 as a possible D gene (6 bases). Trimming took off 0 bases at V and 6 bases at J, with 14 bases between the two ends. CDR1 SGHDT and CDR2 YYEEEE come from the germline V gene. The CDR3 consists of 15 residues. In nucleotides, the CDR3 is TGTGCCAGCAGCTTGGCGCCGGCAGCGGGTGATACGCAGTATTTT. It codes for CASSLAPAAGDTQYF.

The V call is TRBV28, the J call TRBJ2-5; 13 positions match TRBD2. Germline loops: CDR1 MDHEN, CDR2 SYDVKM. Trimming cost V 5 bases and J 5 bases; bases outside gene matches: 8. The CDR3 is made up of 16 amino acids. CDR3 in amino acids: CASSHSGTSGMETQYF. CDR3 nucleotide sequence: TGTGCCAGCAGTCACTCCGGGACTAGCGGGATGGAGACCCAGTACTTC. Using reference TRBV28 and TRBJ2-5 for the parts outside the CDR3, the full variable domain is DVKVTQSSRYLVKRTGEKVFLECVQDMDHENMFWYRQDPGLGLRLIYFSYDVKMKEKGDIPEGYSVSREKKERFSLILESASTNQTSMYLCASSHSGTSGMETQYFGPGTRLLVL.

The V gene is TRBV6-4, the J gene TRBJ1-2; the D gene is possibly TRBD1 (5 bases). The germline V and J ends were trimmed by 8 bases and 2 bases, with 21 bases remaining between them. The CDR3 length is 16 residues. CDR1 and CDR2 (germline): MRHNA, SNTAGT. CDR3 loop: CASGETVRVRNYGYTF. The CDR3 nucleotides are TGTGCCAGCGGAGAGACCGTCAGGGTTAGAAACTATGGCTACACCTTC.

J is TRBJ2-5 and V is TRBV5-8; D uncertain. With 1 base removed from V and 2 bases from J, the gap between germline ends came to 15 bases. The CDR3 extends over 16 amino acids. CDR1 is SGHTS and CDR2 is YDEGEE in the germline V gene. In DNA form, the CDR3 reads TGTGCCAGCAGCTTGACTGCCGTTGGGCCTCAAGAGACCCAGTACTTC. It is translated as CASSLTAVGPQETQYF.

This clone appeared a single time. The chain combines TRBV4-2 with TRBJ2-7, with 11 bases that match TRBD2. Per the germline V gene, CDR1 is LGHNA and CDR2 is YNFKEQ. This CDR3 spans 16 amino acids. V shed 2 bases, J shed 6 bases, and the junction held 9 bases outside the gene matches. CDR3 amino acids: CASSQLGTSGQFEQYF. CDR3 DNA sequence: TGTGCCAGCAGCCAACTTGGGACTAGCGGACAATTCGAGCAGTACTTC.

The V call is TRBV7-9, the J call TRBJ1-1, with D unclear. The germline CDR1 and CDR2 sequences are SEHNR and FQNEAQ (reference sequence). V lost 1 base to trimming and J lost 1 base, with 4 bases between them. CDR3 length: 13 residues. The CDR3 nucleotides read TGTGCCAGCAGCTTAGTCGGGAACACTGAAGCTTTCTTT. Amino acid sequence: CASSLVGNTEAFF.

This clone was seen a single time. This rearrangement joins TRBV28 to TRBJ1-6, with a possible D match to TRBD1 (6 bases). V lost 8 bases and J 5 bases, leaving 19 bases between the germline ends. CDR1 is MDHEN and CDR2 is SYDVKM in the germline V gene. This CDR3 spans 16 amino acids. CDR3 in amino acids: CASSMRGGPNNSPLHF. The CDR3 bases are TGTGCCAGCTCCATGCGGGGGGGGCCGAATAATTCACCCCTCCACTTT.

This chain links TRBV5-1 with TRBJ2-1; unclear D gene. Germline loops: CDR1 SGHRS, CDR2 YFSETQ. The ends were cut back, 0 bases at V and 5 bases at J, with 6 bases in the middle. This CDR3 contains 13 residues. The DNA of the CDR3 is TGCGCCAGCAGCTTGGCTAGTCACAATGAGCAGTTCTTC. Its translation: CASSLASHNEQFF.

This chain connects TRBV7-2 to TRBJ2-3; 12 bases fit TRBD1. This CDR3 is built from 15 residues. The V gene end was trimmed by 6 bases and the J gene end by 7 bases; junction bases not matched to a gene: 8. Germline CDR1 reads SGHTA; CDR2 reads FQGNSA. The chain's CDR3 is CASRSPGQGAYTQYF. DNA of the CDR3: TGTGCCAGCAGGTCTCCGGGACAGGGGGCGTATACGCAGTATTTT.

This clone has only one observation. The V and J genes are TRBV3-1 (or the pseudogene TRBV3-2) and TRBJ1-2; D is perhaps TRBD1 (5 bases). The CDR3 sequence is 12 residues long. Germline V CDR1 and CDR2: LGHDT, YNNKEL (reference sequence). The germline V and J ends were trimmed by 0 bases and 6 bases, with 5 bases remaining between them. The CDR3 is CASSQDRDGYTF. The CDR3 bases are TGTGCCAGCAGCCAAGACAGGGATGGCTACACCTTC.

The chain is built from TRBV18 and TRBJ1-5, with D unclear. Germline CDR1 is KGHSH and CDR2 is LQKENI. This CDR3 spans 14 amino acids. Trimming shortened V by 5 bases and J by 5 bases, and 13 bases separated the two germline ends. CDR3 amino acids: CASSSAGVDQPQHF. The CDR3 DNA reads TGTGCCAGCTCATCCGCCGGGGTGGATCAGCCCCAGCATTTT.

The rearrangement links TRBV10-3 to TRBJ2-1; D is unresolved. CDR3 length: 13 residues. The germline V and J ends were trimmed by 2 bases and 6 bases, with 8 bases remaining between them. Germline lookup yields CDR1 ENHRY and CDR2 SYGVKD. CDR3 in amino acids: CAISEGQRNEQFF. CDR3 bases: TGTGCCATCAGTGAGGGCCAACGCAATGAGCAGTTCTTC.

The table lists this clone with a count of one. CDR3 amino acids: CASSYLIKRGSEQFF. The CDR3 DNA follows: TGTGCCAGCAGTTACCTAATAAAGCGGGGTAGTGAGCAGTTCTTC. The chain has TRBV6-5 and TRBJ2-1, with 7 bases aligning to TRBD2. Germline-derived CDR1 and CDR2 are MNHEY and SVGAGI. The CDR3 has 15 residues. The V segment lost 2 bases and the J segment 9 bases; nucleotides outside the gene matches: 10.

The chain couples TRBV3-1 (or the pseudogene TRBV3-2) to TRBJ2-5; D uncertain. There are 14 residues in the CDR3. Trimming pared 0 bases from V and 1 base from J, leaving 6 bases between. Germline V CDR1 and CDR2: LGHDT, YNNKEL (reference sequence). The CDR3 is CASSQDQFQETQYF. The CDR3, as DNA: TGTGCCAGCAGCCAAGACCAGTTCCAAGAGACCCAGTACTTC.

V is TRBV28 and J is TRBJ2-3, with 10 bases that match TRBD2. Trimming took 2 bases from V and 1 from J; bases not matched to a gene: 3. The CDR3 has 16 amino acids. The germline gives CDR1 MDHEN, CDR2 SYDVKM. The CDR3 DNA reads as TGTGCCAGCAGTTTAGGAGCGGGAGGGGGCACAGATACGCAGTATTTT. Residues: CASSLGAGGGTDTQYF.

CDR3 sequence (DNA): TGTGCCAGCACCACAGGGGGGACTGGAAACACCATATATTTT. It specifies CASTTGGTGNTIYF. The rearrangement uses TRBV6-6 and TRBJ1-3, with TRBD1 matching over 8 bases. The ends lost 7 bases at V and 2 bases at J; junction bases unmatched: 4. The CDR3 is 14 residues long. Germline assignment: CDR1 MNHNY and CDR2 SVGAGI (reference sequence).

V usage is TRBV15 and J usage is TRBJ2-5; the match to TRBD1 covers 7 bases. Germline CDR1 reads LNHNV; CDR2 reads YYDKDF (reference sequence). This CDR3 has 16 amino acids. V gave up 0 bases and J gave up 4 bases; unmatched junction bases: 8. CDR3 sequence reads: CATSRELRDRLETQYF. CDR3 coding DNA: TGTGCCACCAGCAGAGAGCTCCGGGACAGATTAGAGACCCAGTACTTC. Looking up the rest from reference TRBV15 and TRBJ2-5 gives the full variable domain: DAMVIQNPRYQVTQFGKPVTLSCSQTLNHNVMYWYQQKSSQAPKLLFHYYDKDFNNEADTPDNFQSRRPNTSFCFLDIRSPGLGDTAMYLCATSRELRDRLETQYFGPGTRLLVL.

Only a few counts were recorded for this clone. V gene TRBV21-1 combines with J gene TRBJ1-3; the table's D gene call, TRBD1, was not cross checked with the DNA. TRBV21-1 is a pseudogene locus. The CDR3 is 17 amino acids. CDR3 protein: CASSKVGRETSGNTIYF. In DNA form, the CDR3 reads TGTGCCAGCAGCAAAGTGGGCAGGGAAACTTCTGGAAACACCATATATTTT.

The chain joins TRBV5-6 to TRBJ2-1; 7 bases fit TRBD1. The CDR3 has 16 amino acids. V lost 4 bases to trimming and J lost 7 bases; unmatched junction nucleotides: 14. Germline lookup yields CDR1 SGHDT and CDR2 YYEEEE. CDR3 sequence reads: CASSPQAGGRGNEQFF. DNA for the CDR3: TGTGCCAGCAGCCCCCAGGCAGGGGGAAGAGGGAATGAGCAGTTCTTC.